Below are 7 T cell receptor beta chains sequenced from a single sample in a study of cytomegalovirus exposure and HLA in healthy donors. The PCR was carried out with 60 Vbeta primers and 13 Jbeta primers. Assay: immunoSEQ multiplex PCR; the TCRdb copy retains only in-frame clones and omits some. The sample records more than 85,000 clones, approximately 76% being singletons. Sample: PBMCs. These receptors all come from a man aged 40-55 years in good health and CMV-seronegative.

This chain connects TRBV18 to TRBJ2-1, with D uncertain. This CDR3 has 15 residues. Germline CDR1 KGHSH, CDR2 LQKENI. V lost 1 base, J lost 10 bases, and 17 bases lay in between. The CDR3 here is CASSPLSSAGPEQFF. In DNA, the CDR3 is TGTGCCAGCTCACCACTCTCGAGCGCCGGCCCCGAGCAGTTCTTC.

The V gene is TRBV27, the J gene TRBJ1-5, with TRBD1 identical over 8 bases. The J segment lost 3 bases and the V segment lost 8 bases, leaving 9 bases of the junction unmatched. In germline, CDR1 is MNHEY, CDR2 SMNVEV (reference sequence). The CDR3 extends over 15 amino acids. In DNA form, the CDR3 reads TGTGCCAGCCGGACCCGGACAGGGAACAATCAGCCCCAGCATTTT. Translation gives CASRTRTGNNQPQHF.

The chain joins TRBV11-3 to TRBJ2-3; D uncertain. The CDR3 is 12 residues long. The germline V gene has CDR1 SGHNT and CDR2 YENEEA. Trimming pared 6 bases from V and 2 bases from J, leaving 6 bases between. The CDR3: CASRGPTDTQYF. The DNA of the CDR3 is TGTGCCAGCAGGGGCCCCACAGATACGCAGTATTTT.

The chain carries TRBV27 and TRBJ2-5; a weak D match, TRBD1 (6 bases). TRBJ2-7 explains the end of the DNA better; the J call may be wrong. The CDR3 totals 14 residues. CDR1 MNHEY and CDR2 SMNVEV come from the germline V gene (reference sequence). CDR3 loop: CASSPDRYAYEQYF. In nucleotides, the CDR3 is TGTGCCAGCAGCCCGGACAGATATGCCTACGAGCAGTACTTC.

The chain combines TRBV13 with TRBJ2-2; perhaps TRBD2 as D (6 bases). CDR1 and CDR2 from the germline V gene are PRHDT and FYEKMQ (reference sequence). Trimming took off 2 bases at V and 2 bases at J, with 15 bases between the two ends. This CDR3 spans 17 amino acids. The CDR3, as DNA: TGTGCCAGCAGCTTACGGAGACGGGGAGGAAACACCGGGGAGCTGTTTTTT. Translation: CASSLRRRGGNTGELFF.

The chain combines TRBV7-8 with TRBJ2-4; 11 positions agree with TRBD1. Germline V gene data show CDR1 as SGHVS and CDR2 as FQNEAQ. The CDR3 is 15 amino acids. V shed 2 bases and J 6 bases; nucleotides not matched to a gene: 3. The CDR3 region has the DNA TGTGCCAGCAGCTTACGGGGACAGGGGGGAAACATTCAGTACTTC. Its protein product is CASSLRGQGGNIQYF.

The V call is TRBV5-6, the J call TRBJ1-1, with D perhaps TRBD1 (6 bases). In germline, CDR1 is SGHDT, CDR2 YYEEEE. The CDR3 has 15 amino acids. Deletions cut 3 bases from V and 2 bases from J, with 14 bases between. The CDR3 loop reads CASSSDPTGNTEAFF. In nucleotides, the CDR3 is TGTGCCAGCAGCTCCGACCCGACAGGAAACACTGAAGCTTTCTTT.